The 23 T cell receptor beta chains listed next were all sequenced from one sample in a study of blood T cell dynamics during melanoma immunotherapy. The table came from immunoSEQ multiplex PCR; TCRdb's copy has only in-frame clones and leaves some out. The table records several thousand clones, roughly four fifths of them present only once. Sample time point: week 3, after first cycle of checkpoint inhibitor. The material sequenced was blood, taken from a patient treated with checkpoint blockade. These receptors came from a human donor with melanoma.

This rearrangement joins TRBV7-6 to TRBJ1-1; D remains unclear. Germline loops: CDR1 SGHVS, CDR2 FNYEAQ. This CDR3 is 16 amino acids long. V was cut by 4 bases and J by 0 bases, with 15 bases left in between. The CDR3 coding sequence is TGTGCCAGCAGCTCCGCGTTGAACGAAATGAACACTGAAGCTTTCTTT. Translated: CASSSALNEMNTEAFF.

The rearrangement uses TRBV6-1 and TRBJ2-7; D may be TRBD1 (6 bases). This CDR3 is built from 16 residues. Deletions cut 6 bases from V and 3 bases from J, with 21 bases between. In germline, CDR1 is MNHNS, CDR2 SASEGT. This CDR3 is CASREQTGRGYYEQYF. CDR3 sequence (DNA): TGTGCCAGCAGAGAACAAACAGGGAGAGGGTACTACGAGCAGTACTTC.

The chain recombines TRBV7-9 with TRBJ2-7; D may correspond to TRBD1 or TRBD2 (5 bases each). The V and J ends lost 1 base and 6 bases respectively, with 10 bases between them. The CDR3 loop spans 13 amino acids. Germline V lookup: CDR1 SEHNR, CDR2 FQNEAQ (reference sequence). DNA for the CDR3: TGTGCCAGCAGCTTAGGAGGTGGGGGCGAGCAGTACTTC. Amino acids: CASSLGGGGEQYF.

The rearrangement joins TRBV6-4 to TRBJ2-2, with D hard to call. The ends were cut back, 6 bases at V and 6 bases at J, with 17 bases in the middle. Germline V gene data show CDR1 as MRHNA and CDR2 as SNTAGT. This CDR3 has 15 amino acids. The CDR3 DNA sequence: TGTGCCAGCAGACCACGGTGGGATTACGCCGGGGAGCTGTTTTTT. Its protein product is CASRPRWDYAGELFF.

This chain connects TRBV6-1 to TRBJ1-2; D ambiguous. V was shortened by 2 bases and J by 3 bases, with 19 bases between the two germline ends. Germline V gives CDR1 MNHNS, CDR2 SASEGT. This CDR3 spans 17 amino acids. In nucleotides, the CDR3 is TGTGCCAGCAGTGAAACCTCCACTGCGTATGGGTACTATGGCTACACCTTC. Its translation is CASSETSTAYGYYGYTF.

The chain employs TRBV7-3 and TRBJ1-2; tentatively, D is TRBD1 (5 bases). The V end lost 5 bases, the J end lost 6 bases, and 19 bases lay between the germline ends. Germline CDR1 and CDR2: SGHTA and FQGTGA. This CDR3 has 15 residues. CDR3 region: CASSPSPREENGYTF. The CDR3, as DNA: TGTGCCAGCAGCCCTTCGCCCAGGGAAGAGAATGGCTACACCTTC. Looking up the rest from reference TRBV7-3 and TRBJ1-2 gives the full variable domain: GAGVSQTPSNKVTEKGKYVELRCDPISGHTALYWYRQSLGQGPEFLIYFQGTGAADDSGLPNDRFFAVRPEGSVSTLKIQRTERGDSAVYLCASSPSPREENGYTFGSGTRLTVV.

This clone was observed a few times. This chain joins TRBV2 and TRBJ2-7; the match to TRBD1 covers 7 bases. Germline trimming cut 4 bases from V and 3 bases from J; bases unmatched to any gene: 9. The germline V gene has CDR1 SNHLY and CDR2 FYNNEI. There are 15 residues in the CDR3. CDR3 sequence (DNA): TGTGCCAGCAGTGCGGGGACAGAGACCCTCTACGAGCAGTACTTC. Amino acids: CASSAGTETLYEQYF.

This sequence joins TRBV5-8 and TRBJ2-7; D uncertain. The CDR3 consists of 17 residues. V gave up 0 bases and J gave up 2 bases, with 18 bases separating them. Germline V gene lookup returns CDR1 SGHTS and CDR2 YDEGEE. This chain's CDR3 is CASSLAPWIAPTYEQYF. CDR3 in DNA: TGTGCCAGCAGCTTGGCCCCCTGGATCGCACCCACCTACGAGCAGTACTTC.

The chain has TRBV4-1 and TRBJ1-1, with a possible D match to TRBD1 (5 bases). V was cut by 4 bases and J by 6 bases, with 15 bases left in between. The germline V gene has CDR1 MGHRA and CDR2 YSYEKL. The CDR3 spans 14 residues. The CDR3 bases are TGCGCCAGCAGCCGAAAGACAGAGTTTTCTGAAGCTTTCTTT. Translation: CASSRKTEFSEAFF.

The chain is built from TRBV7-2 and TRBJ2-7, with 7 nucleotides matching TRBD1. V shed 5 bases and J 0 bases; nucleotides not matched to a gene: 4. Germline V gene data show CDR1 as SGHTA and CDR2 as FQGNSA. This CDR3 has 14 amino acids. The CDR3 nucleotides read TGTGCCAGCAGCCGGGACAGTTACTCCTACGAGCAGTACTTC. Its protein is CASSRDSYSYEQYF.

V usage is TRBV6-5 and J usage is TRBJ1-4; D gene ambiguous. V lost 0 bases to trimming and J lost 5 bases, with 10 bases between them. The CDR3 totals 15 residues. CDR1 and CDR2 (germline): MNHEY, SVGAGI. CDR3 sequence: CASSYSWADNEKLFF. CDR3 nucleotide sequence: TGTGCCAGCAGTTACTCGTGGGCAGACAATGAAAAACTGTTTTTT.

The gene calls are TRBV4-1 and TRBJ1-2; a weak D match, TRBD1 (5 bases). CDR3 length equals 14 residues. The germline CDR1 and CDR2 sequences are MGHRA and YSYEKL. The V and J ends lost 0 bases and 8 bases respectively, with 13 bases between them. The CDR3 DNA reads as TGCGCCAGCAGCCAAGATGACACAGGCAACGGCTACACCTTC. Protein product: CASSQDDTGNGYTF.

The chain recombines TRBV5-6 with TRBJ1-1; D unclear. The length of the CDR3 is 13 residues. Germline V gene data show CDR1 as SGHDT and CDR2 as YYEEEE. V was clipped by 5 bases and J by 3 bases, with 11 bases between them. The CDR3 bases are TGTGCCAGCAGGCGGACGGGTTACACTGAAGCTTTCTTT. It yields the protein CASRRTGYTEAFF.

The chain is built from TRBV7-2 and TRBJ1-1; D remains ambiguous. CDR1 is SGHTA and CDR2 is FQGNSA in the germline V gene. The CDR3 loop spans 12 amino acids. Trimming removed 1 base at V and 8 bases at J, with 8 bases between. The CDR3 region is CASSLGEIEAFF. In DNA form, the CDR3 reads TGTGCCAGCAGCTTAGGGGAAATCGAAGCTTTCTTT.

This chain joins TRBV6-5 and TRBJ2-7; D unclear. The CDR3 is 14 amino acids. Trimming stripped 6 bases from V and 1 base from J, with 13 bases between. Looked up from germline, CDR1 is MNHEY and CDR2 is SVGAGI. CDR3 region: CASRTPGPSYEQYF. CDR3 nucleotide sequence: TGTGCCAGCAGGACCCCCGGGCCGTCCTACGAGCAGTACTTC.

The V gene is TRBV6-1, the J gene TRBJ2-7, with 12 bases that match TRBD2. With 7 bases clipped from V and 1 base from J, the junction kept 5 bases outside the gene matches. The germline gives CDR1 MNHNS, CDR2 SASEGT. The CDR3 is made up of 15 amino acids. The CDR3 region is CASKTGLAGSYEQYF. CDR3 in DNA: TGTGCCAGCAAGACCGGACTAGCGGGGTCCTACGAGCAGTACTTC.

This sequence joins TRBV11-2 and TRBJ2-7, with D unclear. CDR3 length: 16 residues. Germline lookup yields CDR1 SGHAT and CDR2 FQNNGV. The germline V and J ends were trimmed by 0 bases and 2 bases, with 14 bases remaining between them. CDR3 in DNA: TGTGCCAGCAGCTTAGATTCGGGCAGCCCAACCTACGAGCAGTACTTC. Translating it yields CASSLDSGSPTYEQYF.

The chain has TRBV6-5 and TRBJ1-1, with D unclear. Germline CDR1 MNHEY, CDR2 SVGAGI. The CDR3 extends over 15 amino acids. Trimming shortened V by 2 bases and J by 6 bases, and 16 bases separated the two germline ends. The CDR3 here is CASSYKDGIGSEAFF. The CDR3 DNA is TGTGCCAGCAGTTACAAAGATGGGATTGGCTCTGAAGCTTTCTTT.

The chain joins TRBV29-1 to TRBJ2-7, with 9 bases lining up with TRBD1. The length of the CDR3 is 13 residues. Trimming at V came to 2 bases and at J to 6 bases, leaving 5 bases not matched to a gene. The germline CDR1 and CDR2 sequences are SQVTM and ANQGSEA. The CDR3 protein is CSVETGTGLEQYF. As DNA, the CDR3 is TGCAGCGTTGAAACCGGGACAGGGCTCGAGCAGTACTTC.

This clone was counted only a few times. V usage is TRBV7-6 and J usage is TRBJ1-5; D is uncertain. V dropped 2 bases and J dropped 0 bases, with 11 bases sitting between them. The germline V gene encodes CDR1 SGHVS and CDR2 FNYEAQ. The CDR3 extends over 16 amino acids. CDR3 loop: CASSLSVGDSNQPQHF. The CDR3, as DNA: TGTGCCAGCAGCTTATCCGTTGGGGATAGCAATCAGCCCCAGCATTTT.

The chain joins TRBV6-5 to TRBJ2-7; TRBD1 matches at 8 bases. The CDR3 has 13 amino acids. The germline CDR1 and CDR2 sequences are MNHEY and SVGAGI. Germline trimming cut 5 bases from V and 5 bases from J; bases unmatched to any gene: 5. CDR3 loop: CASSRQGLHEQYF. The CDR3 DNA reads as TGTGCCAGCAGTCGACAGGGGCTCCACGAGCAGTACTTC.

The chain links TRBV19 to TRBJ1-5; D is ambiguous. The CDR3 runs 15 residues. Between the trimmed V and J ends, which lost 5 bases and 0 bases, there was a span of 11 bases. Germline V gene lookup returns CDR1 LNHDA and CDR2 SQIVND (reference sequence). CDR3 DNA sequence: TGTGCCAGTAGTCAAGGAGTGAATAGCAATCAGCCCCAGCATTTT. Its protein is CASSQGVNSNQPQHF.

The genes are TRBV28 and TRBJ2-7; a weak D match, TRBD1 (5 bases). The germline V gene encodes CDR1 MDHEN and CDR2 SYDVKM. This CDR3 is built from 13 residues. V shed 3 bases and J shed 2 bases, with 8 bases lying between them. The DNA of the CDR3 is TGTGCCAGCAGTTTTCAGGGTACCTACGAGCAGTACTTC. Its translation is CASSFQGTYEQYF.